This record looks at one TCR beta chain sequence and its context. The antigen is undetermined. TCRdb re-called the RT-PCR reads through MiXCR, storing one row per CDR3 protein. The data hold approximately 530,000 distinct CDR3 sequences, with roughly 13% observed a single time. This sample is drawn from a study of response to subunit inactivated influenza vaccine. Whole-study results and caveats: It was suggested by the authors that few new T cells are recruited by each seasonal influenza vaccination.

The material was PBMCs from blood, obtained 40 to 50 days after vaccination. The receptor's source is a man between 50 and 59 years old who received an inactivated influenza vaccine.

CDR3: CASSEMGSYNEQFF. The CDR3 coding sequence is TGCGCCAGCAGTGAAATGGGTTCCTACAATGAGCAGTTCTTC. The rearrangement links TRBV10-1 to TRBJ2-1; D not certain. CDR1 is WNHNN and CDR2 is SYGVQD in the germline V gene (reference sequence). The CDR3 extends over 14 amino acids. V shed 3 bases and J shed 1 base, with 7 bases lying between them.